Detailed here is one T cell receptor (beta chain). The source of the sample is a study of OX40 agonist ivuxolimab in advanced cancers. Assay used: immunoSEQ multiplex PCR; TCRdb lists only in-frame clones, some missing. Of 73,000 or so clones in the sample, roughly 90% were seen once. The CDR3 is made up of 14 amino acids. Trimming took off 1 base at V and 0 bases at J, with 7 bases between the two ends. Germline V CDR1 and CDR2: SGHDN, FVKESK. The clonotype originates from an adult with an advanced solid tumor such as melanoma, head and neck, liver or kidney cancer. The sequences come from CD4+ or CD8+ T cells sorted from blood, collected in a trial of the OX40 agonist ivuxolimab. The V and J genes are TRBV14 and TRBJ2-7; a weak D match, TRBD1 (6 bases). This CDR3 reads CASSQGGPSYEQYF. The CDR3 bases are TGTGCCAGCAGCCAAGGGGGGCCCTCCTACGAGCAGTACTTC.